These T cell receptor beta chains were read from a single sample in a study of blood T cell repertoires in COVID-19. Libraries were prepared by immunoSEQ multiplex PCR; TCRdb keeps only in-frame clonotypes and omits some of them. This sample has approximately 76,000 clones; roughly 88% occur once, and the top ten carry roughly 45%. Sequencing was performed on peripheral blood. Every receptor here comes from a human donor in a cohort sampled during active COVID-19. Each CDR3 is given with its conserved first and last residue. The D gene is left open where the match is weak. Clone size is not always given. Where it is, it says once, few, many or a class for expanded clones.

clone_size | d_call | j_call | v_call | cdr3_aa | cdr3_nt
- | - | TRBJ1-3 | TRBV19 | CASSVGASTTIYF | TGTGCCAGTAGTGTGGGGGCCTCTACCACCATATATTTT
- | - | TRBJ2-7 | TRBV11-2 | CASSLVRGIYEQYF | TGTGCCAGCAGCTTGGTTAGGGGCATCTACGAGCAGTACTTC
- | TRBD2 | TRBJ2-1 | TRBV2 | CASNIGGAEQFF | TGTGCCAGCAATATCGGGGGGGCCGAGCAGTTCTTC
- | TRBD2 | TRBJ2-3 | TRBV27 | CATAWGGVTDTQYF | TGTGCCACCGCATGGGGGGGGGTCACAGATACGCAGTATTTT
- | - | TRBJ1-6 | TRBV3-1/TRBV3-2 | CASSQGSGPGNSPLHF | TGTGCCAGCAGCCAAGGTTCGGGCCCGGGGAATTCACCCCTCCACTTT
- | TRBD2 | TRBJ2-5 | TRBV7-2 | CASSLGTSSTETQYF | TGTGCCAGCAGCCTGGGGACTAGCAGTACGGAGACCCAGTACTTC
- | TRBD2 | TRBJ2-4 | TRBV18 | CASSPGLAGNIQYF | TGTGCCAGCTCACCGGGACTAGCGGGAAACATTCAGTACTTC
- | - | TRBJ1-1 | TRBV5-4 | CASSLDGGGHTEAFF | TGTGCCAGCAGCTTGGATGGGGGGGGGCACACTGAAGCTTTCTTT
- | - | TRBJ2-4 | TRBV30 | CAWSVPTGHLAKNIQYF | TGTGCCTGGAGTGTCCCGACGGGACATCTAGCCAAAAACATTCAGTACTTC
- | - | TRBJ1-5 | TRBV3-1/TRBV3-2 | CASSQGGRSQPQHF | TGTGCCAGCAGCCAAGGCGGTAGAAGTCAGCCCCAGCATTTT
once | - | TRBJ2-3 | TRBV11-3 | CASGGGHGDTQYF | TGTGCCAGCGGAGGAGGCCATGGGGATACGCAGTATTTT
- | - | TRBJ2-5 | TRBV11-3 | CASSFGVDWETQYF | TGTGCCAGCAGCTTCGGAGTCGATTGGGAGACCCAGTACTTC
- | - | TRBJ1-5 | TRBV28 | CASSFHRVYQPQHF | TGTGCCAGCAGTTTTCACAGGGTCTATCAGCCCCAGCATTTT
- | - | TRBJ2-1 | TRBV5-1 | CASSLATSLNEQFF | TGCGCCAGCAGCTTGGCGACAAGTCTCAATGAGCAGTTCTTC
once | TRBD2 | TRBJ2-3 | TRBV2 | CASSRGSGSLADTQYF | TGTGCCAGCAGTCGAGGTAGCGGGAGTTTAGCAGATACGCAGTATTTT
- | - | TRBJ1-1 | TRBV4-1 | CASSSGRPHF | TGCGCCAGCAGCAGCGGCCGTCCCCACTTT
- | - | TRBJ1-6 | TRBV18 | CASSRPNSPLHF | TGTGCCAGCTCGCGTCCGAATTCACCCCTCCACTTT
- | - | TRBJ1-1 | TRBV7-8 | CASSADRHTEAFF | TGTGCCAGCAGCGCGGACAGACACACTGAAGCTTTCTTT
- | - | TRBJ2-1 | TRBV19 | CASSNSLSREQFF | TGTGCCAGTAGTAACTCCCTCTCACGTGAGCAGTTCTTC
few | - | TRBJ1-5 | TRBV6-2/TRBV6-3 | CASSVPPQTGDQPQHF | TGTGCCAGCAGCGTACCACCGCAGACAGGCGATCAGCCCCAGCATTTT
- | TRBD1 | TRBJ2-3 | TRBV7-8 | CASSLAWGTGGTDTQYF | TGTGCCAGCAGCTTAGCGTGGGGGACAGGGGGCACAGATACGCAGTATTTT
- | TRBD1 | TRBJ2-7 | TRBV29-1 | CSVSRTGQGSEQYF | TGCAGCGTTTCCCGAACAGGACAGGGTTCCGAGCAGTACTTC
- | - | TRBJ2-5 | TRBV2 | CASSPKRAPETQYF | TGTGCCAGCAGCCCGAAGAGGGCCCCGGAGACCCAGTACTTC
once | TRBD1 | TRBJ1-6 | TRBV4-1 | CASSHGQESSYNSPLHF | TGCGCCAGCAGCCACGGACAGGAAAGCTCCTATAATTCACCCCTCCACTTT
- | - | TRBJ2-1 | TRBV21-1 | CASSPWTSGRGEQFF | TGTGCCAGCAGCCCCTGGACTAGCGGGAGAGGCGAGCAGTTCTTC
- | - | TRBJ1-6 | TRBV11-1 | CASSLQYRNSPLHF | TGTGCCAGCAGCTTACAGTACCGCAATTCACCCCTCCACTTT
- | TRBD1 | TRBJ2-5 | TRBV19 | CASLNRDRVFRETQYF | TGTGCCAGCTTAAACCGGGACAGGGTTTTTCGAGAGACCCAGTACTTC
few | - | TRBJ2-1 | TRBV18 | CASSPSNQEYNEQFF | TGTGCCAGCTCACCCAGCAATCAGGAATACAATGAGCAGTTCTTC
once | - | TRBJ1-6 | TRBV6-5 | CATRREGDSPLHF | TGTGCCACAAGACGTGAGGGGGATTCACCCCTCCACTTT
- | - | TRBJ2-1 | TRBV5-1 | CASSSQGDEQFF | TGCGCCAGCAGCTCACAGGGCGATGAGCAGTTCTTC
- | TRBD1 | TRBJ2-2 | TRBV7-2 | CASKAGGLDTGELFF | TGTGCCAGCAAAGCAGGGGGATTGGACACCGGGGAGCTGTTTTTT
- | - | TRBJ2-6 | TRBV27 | CASTAGGPLGANVLTF | TGTGCCAGCACCGCCGGGGGGCCCCTCGGGGCCAACGTCCTGACTTTC
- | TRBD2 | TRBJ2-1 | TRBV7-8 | CASSLEFSGMFEQFF | TGTGCCAGCAGCTTAGAATTTAGCGGGATGTTTGAGCAGTTCTTC
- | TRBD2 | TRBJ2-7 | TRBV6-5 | CASTGGGLYEQYF | TGTGCCAGCACGGGGGGGGGACTCTACGAGCAGTACTTC
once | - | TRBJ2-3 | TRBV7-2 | CASSLNLADTQYF | TGTGCCAGCAGCTTAAACCTAGCAGATACGCAGTATTTT
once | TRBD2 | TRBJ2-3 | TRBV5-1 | CASSLFGGGAGTDTQYF | TGCGCCAGCAGCTTGTTTGGCGGGGGGGCCGGGACAGATACGCAGTATTTT
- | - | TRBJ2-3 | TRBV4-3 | CASSQWGQDFTDTQYF | TGCGCCAGCAGCCAATGGGGCCAGGATTTCACAGATACGCAGTATTTT